These 26 T cell receptor beta chains share one sample of origin, sequenced in a study of response to subunit inactivated influenza vaccine. MiXCR was run by TCRdb on the RT-PCR reads, yielding one entry per CDR3 protein. The repertoire holds over 650,000 distinct CDR3 sequences, with around 18% as singletons. The material was PBMCs from blood, obtained roughly 5 days after vaccination. Every receptor here comes from a man aged 45 to 65 who received an inactivated influenza vaccine.

This clonotype was found many times. V usage is TRBV5-1 and J usage is TRBJ2-1; 9 positions match TRBD1. The CDR3 extends over 16 amino acids. In germline, CDR1 is SGHRS, CDR2 YFSETQ. After removal of 0 bases from V and 2 bases from J, the junction contained 3 bases not matched to a gene. The CDR3 loop is CASSLGGTGPYNEQFF. The CDR3 bases are TGCGCCAGCAGCTTGGGTGGGACAGGGCCCTACAATGAGCAGTTCTTC.

This clonotype has ten or more counts. V and J are TRBV29-1 and TRBJ2-1, with 9 positions matching TRBD2. CDR3 length: 12 residues. V shed 7 bases and J 8 bases; nucleotides not matched to a gene: 6. Germline V gene lookup returns CDR1 SQVTM and CDR2 ANQGSEA. Written as DNA, the CDR3 is TGCAGCGAGTCCGGGACTAGCCATGAGCAGTTCTTC. Its translation: CSESGTSHEQFF.

This chain links TRBV4-2 with TRBJ2-5, with a weak D call TRBD2 (6 bases). This CDR3 has 18 residues. Germline lookup yields CDR1 LGHNA and CDR2 YNFKEQ. The V end was cut by 4 bases, the J end by 4 bases, with 25 bases between. The CDR3 DNA sequence: TGTGCCAGCAGCCTACCTAACGGGCGGGAAAGAGGGCGAGAGACCCAGTACTTC. Amino acids: CASSLPNGRERGRETQYF.

V is TRBV4-3 and J is TRBJ2-3; D is unclear. V was pared by 4 bases and J by 7 bases, with 12 bases between. The germline V gene has CDR1 LGHNA and CDR2 YSLEER. This CDR3 contains 13 residues. DNA of the CDR3: TGCGCCAGCAGCCTTAAGATTGAGAATACGCAGTATTTT. This encodes CASSLKIENTQYF.

V is TRBV6-2 or TRBV6-3 and J is TRBJ2-7; D may be TRBD1 (6 bases). Trimming cost V 6 bases and J 6 bases, with 18 bases left between them. Looked up from germline, CDR1 is MNHEY and CDR2 is SVGEGT. This CDR3 is built from 14 residues. The CDR3 region is CASSSPGTPSEQYF. The CDR3 DNA follows: TGTGCCAGCAGCTCGCCTGGGACACCCTCCGAGCAGTACTTC.

This clonotype was counted at least ten times. V is TRBV5-5 and J is TRBJ2-5; TRBD2 aligns across 14 bases. The germline V gene encodes CDR1 SGHKS and CDR2 YYEKEE (reference sequence). The junction had 2 bases not matched to a gene; V was cut back by 0 bases and J by 10 bases. This CDR3 spans 14 amino acids. CDR3 DNA: TGTGCCAGCAGCTTGGCGGGACTAGCGGGAGTCCAGTACTTC. As protein: CASSLAGLAGVQYF.

This clonotype was counted a single time. This chain uses TRBV28 with TRBJ2-1, with D perhaps matching TRBD2 (5 bases). V lost 7 bases, J lost 8 bases, and 15 bases lay in between. Germline values: CDR1 MDHEN, CDR2 SYDVKM. The CDR3 runs to 13 residues. Here the CDR3 DNA reads TGTGCCAGCACTCTCGTTGGAGGCTATGAGCAGTTCTTC. This encodes CASTLVGGYEQFF.

This chain uses TRBV5-1 with TRBJ1-1, with TRBD1 as a possible D gene (6 bases). Germline V gene data show CDR1 as SGHRS and CDR2 as YFSETQ. The CDR3 extends over 13 amino acids. V gave up 4 bases and J gave up 10 bases, with 17 bases separating them. The CDR3 DNA reads TGCGCCAGCAGCCCCGAGGGGGGCTGGATAGCTTTCTTT. Its protein is CASSPEGGWIAFF.

This clonotype was observed a handful of times. The genes are TRBV4-3 and TRBJ2-5, with TRBD2 identical over 8 bases. Trimming cost V 0 bases and J 1 base; bases outside gene matches: 7. Germline CDR1 and CDR2: LGHNA and YSLEER. The CDR3 consists of 17 residues. The CDR3 region is CASSQELASGGQETQYF. The CDR3 region has the DNA TGCGCCAGCAGCCAAGAATTAGCAAGCGGGGGCCAAGAGACCCAGTACTTC.

This clonotype was counted at least ten times. The rearrangement links TRBV4-3 to TRBJ1-2; the D gene is possibly TRBD1 (5 bases). With 2 bases removed from V and 4 bases from J, the gap between germline ends came to 14 bases. The CDR3 contains 15 residues. Germline values: CDR1 LGHNA, CDR2 YSLEER. The CDR3 region has the DNA TGCGCCAGCAGCCAAAACCCAGGGCACACCTATGGCTACACCTTC. Encoded protein: CASSQNPGHTYGYTF.

V usage is TRBV7-9 and J usage is TRBJ2-7; no clear D gene. The CDR3 loop spans 14 amino acids. Trimming took 2 bases from V and 6 from J, leaving 14 bases between them. Per germline, CDR1 SEHNR and CDR2 FQNEAQ (reference sequence). The CDR3 is CASSLSIWGPEQYF. CDR3 bases: TGTGCCAGCAGCTTATCAATCTGGGGTCCCGAGCAGTACTTC.

This clonotype was counted a few times. This chain connects TRBV10-2 to TRBJ2-7; D not resolved. V dropped 1 base and J dropped 3 bases, with 10 bases sitting between them. The CDR3 sequence is 14 residues long. Germline loops: CDR1 WSHSY, CDR2 SAAADI. The CDR3 loop is CASSELLSDYEQYF. DNA of the CDR3: TGCGCCAGCAGTGAGTTACTTTCCGACTACGAGCAGTACTTC.

There are a few counts of this clonotype. This chain joins TRBV10-2 and TRBJ2-6; D is unclear. V lost 8 bases and J lost 0, with 14 bases in between. The CDR3 contains 16 residues. CDR1 is WSHSY and CDR2 is SAAADI in the germline V gene. The CDR3 protein is CASVETPDSGANVLTF. In DNA form, the CDR3 reads TGCGCCAGCGTCGAGACACCGGACTCTGGGGCCAACGTCCTGACTTTC.

The V gene is TRBV10-3, the J gene TRBJ2-1, with TRBD2 as a possible D gene (5 bases). Germline V gene sequence: CDR1 ENHRY, CDR2 SYGVKD. CDR3 size: 16 residues. V dropped 2 bases and J dropped 0 bases, with 11 bases sitting between them. The CDR3 is CAISERTPSSYNEQFF. The DNA of the CDR3 is TGTGCCATCAGTGAGCGGACTCCCAGCTCCTACAATGAGCAGTTCTTC.

The sample holds a few counts of this clonotype. The chain couples TRBV5-1 to TRBJ1-3, with 9 nucleotides matching TRBD1. Germline CDR1 reads SGHRS; CDR2 reads YFSETQ. CDR3 size: 15 residues. The V segment lost 6 bases and the J segment 2 bases; nucleotides outside the gene matches: 6. This chain's CDR3 is CASKSGTGPGNTIYF. In DNA, the CDR3 is TGCGCCAGCAAATCCGGGACAGGGCCTGGAAACACCATATATTTT.

This chain links TRBV6-1 with TRBJ2-1; TRBD2 might be the D (5 bases). Germline V gene data show CDR1 as MNHNS and CDR2 as SASEGT. The CDR3 totals 15 residues. With 5 bases removed from V and 3 bases from J, the gap between germline ends came to 14 bases. CDR3 amino acids: CASSTTGSGYNEQFF. CDR3 DNA: TGTGCCAGCAGTACGACGGGGAGCGGCTACAATGAGCAGTTCTTC.

V gene TRBV6-2 or TRBV6-3 combines with J gene TRBJ2-1, with D tentatively TRBD1 or TRBD2 (7 bases each). The CDR3 totals 19 residues. Trimming cost V 6 bases and J 5 bases, with 29 bases left between them. Germline V CDR1 and CDR2: MNHEY, SVGEGT. CDR3: CASRESQGLRLAAHNEQFF. The DNA for the CDR3 is TGTGCCAGCAGGGAATCACAGGGGCTTCGGCTAGCGGCTCACAATGAGCAGTTCTTC.

This clonotype came up a few times. CDR3 bases: TGTGCCAGCAGCTTGACAGTTATAGTCTCTGAAGCTTTCTTT. The encoded protein is CASSLTVIVSEAFF. V gene TRBV5-5 combines with J gene TRBJ1-1, with D unresolved. The CDR3 loop spans 14 amino acids. The germline gives CDR1 SGHKS, CDR2 YYEKEE (reference sequence). V lost 1 base to trimming and J lost 6 bases, with 13 bases between them.

This clonotype was seen a few times. The chain uses TRBV6-5 and TRBJ1-1, with a tentative D call TRBD1 (5 bases). The CDR3 extends over 15 amino acids. V was clipped by 2 bases and J by 4 bases, with 14 bases between them. CDR1 is MNHEY, CDR2 SVGAGI, per germline. The CDR3 sequence: CASSYPGWGSTEAFF. CDR3 DNA: TGTGCCAGCAGTTACCCGGGCTGGGGCTCCACTGAAGCTTTCTTT.

This clonotype has more than one count but fewer than ten. This chain links TRBV30 with TRBJ1-5; D remains ambiguous. The V gene's germline CDR1 is GTSNPN and CDR2 SVGIG (reference sequence). V lost 2 bases to trimming and J lost 5 bases, with 10 bases between them. The CDR3 is made up of 13 amino acids. The CDR3 nucleotides are TGTGCCTGGAGTTACGGTTCCGATCAGCCCCAGCATTTT. It specifies CAWSYGSDQPQHF.

V is TRBV6-1 and J is TRBJ2-7, with D hard to call. The end of the DNA is better explained by TRBJ2-1, so the J call may be wrong. The V gene's germline CDR1 is MNHNS and CDR2 SASEGT. The CDR3 spans 14 residues. Here the CDR3 DNA reads TGTGCCAGCAAAAGGGCCGCTATATCCTACGAGCAGTTCTTC. As protein: CASKRAAISYEQFF.

This clonotype was recorded at least ten times. The rearrangement links TRBV7-2 to TRBJ1-4, with 7 bases fitting TRBD1. Germline V CDR1 and CDR2: SGHTA, FQGNSA. The CDR3 extends over 17 amino acids. J gave up 0 bases and V 3 bases, and 7 bases lay outside the gene matches. The DNA for the CDR3 is TGTGCCAGCAGCTTGGGACAGAGCTTCGCAACTAATGAAAAACTGTTTTTT. Translation: CASSLGQSFATNEKLFF.

This chain links TRBV10-3 with TRBJ1-1; perhaps TRBD1 as D (5 bases). The CDR3 has 13 amino acids. Looked up from germline, CDR1 is ENHRY and CDR2 is SYGVKD. Trimming cost V 11 bases and J 3 bases, with 16 bases left between them. CDR3 DNA sequence: TGTGCCCATTCCGACATCAGGGACACTGAAGCTTTCTTT. This translates into CAHSDIRDTEAFF.

The CDR3 region is CASSVRTEFTGELFF. The CDR3 nucleotides read TGTGCCAGCAGCGTAAGGACGGAGTTCACCGGGGAGCTGTTTTTT. The chain recombines TRBV7-9 with TRBJ2-2; D gene unclear. In germline, CDR1 is SEHNR, CDR2 FQNEAQ (reference sequence). CDR3 length equals 15 residues. The germline V and J ends were trimmed by 5 bases and 4 bases, with 14 bases remaining between them.

The chain couples TRBV11-2 to TRBJ2-1; 10 nucleotides line up with TRBD1. The CDR3 spans 17 residues. Germline V lookup: CDR1 SGHAT, CDR2 FQNNGV. The ends lost 0 bases at V and 5 bases at J; junction bases unmatched: 7. The CDR3 nucleotides read TGTGCCAGCAGCTTAGAGCTTCGGACAGGGGGTCACAATGAGCAGTTCTTC. It yields the protein CASSLELRTGGHNEQFF.

This sequence joins TRBV28 and TRBJ1-2; D is unclear. The CDR3 consists of 14 residues. The V and J ends lost 5 bases and 4 bases respectively, with 14 bases between them. Germline CDR1 is MDHEN and CDR2 is SYDVKM. CDR3 DNA sequence: TGTGCCAGCAGTGTTTCCGGGGTCGTCTATGGCTACACCTTC. It translates to CASSVSGVVYGYTF.